Described below is a single TCR beta chain sequence and its context. The sample is drawn from a study of beta chain features in type 1 diabetes. Reverse transcription of all isolated RNA meant that expressed TCRB transcripts were sequenced. Assay: immunoSEQ multiplex PCR; the TCRdb copy retains only in-frame clones and omits some. The sample shows roughly 150,000 clones, around 10% of them seen only once. The clonotype was recovered from a man between 18 and 35 years old in good health. The sample consisted of central memory CD4+ T cells from blood.

CDR3 nucleotides: TGTGCCATCAGGGCTAGCACAGATACGCAGTATTTT. Protein product: CAIRASTDTQYF. The chain joins TRBV10-3 to TRBJ2-3; D unclear. Germline CDR1 ENHRY, CDR2 SYGVKD. The CDR3 length is 12 residues. The V end lost 6 bases, the J end lost 0 bases, and 4 bases lay between the germline ends.